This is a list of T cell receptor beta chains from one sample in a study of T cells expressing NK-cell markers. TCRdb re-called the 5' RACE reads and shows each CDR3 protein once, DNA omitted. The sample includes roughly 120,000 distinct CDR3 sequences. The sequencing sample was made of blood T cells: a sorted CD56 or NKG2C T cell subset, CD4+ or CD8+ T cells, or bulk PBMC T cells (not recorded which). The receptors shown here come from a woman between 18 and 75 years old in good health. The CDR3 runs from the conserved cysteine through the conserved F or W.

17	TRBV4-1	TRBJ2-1	CASSSGAAVGVYNEQFF
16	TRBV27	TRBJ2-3	CASSPVLGAPPDTQYF
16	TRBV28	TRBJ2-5	CASSTRDRGNQETQYF
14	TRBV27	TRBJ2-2	CASYRTTGSGELFF
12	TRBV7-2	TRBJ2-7	CASSYVAYEQYF
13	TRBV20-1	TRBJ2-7	CSTRDRGSYEQYF
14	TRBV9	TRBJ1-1	CASGTGVLNTEAFF
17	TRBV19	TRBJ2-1	CASSIGPRVERIDEQFF
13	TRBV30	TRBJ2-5	CAWAEGVQETQYF
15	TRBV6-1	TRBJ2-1	CASSEATGGYNEQFF
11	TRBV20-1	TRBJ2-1	CSAIIGGEQFF
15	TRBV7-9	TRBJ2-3	CASSLAGGGADTQYF
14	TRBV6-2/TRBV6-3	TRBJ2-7	CASSDRDFAGEQYF
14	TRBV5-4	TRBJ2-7	CASSGGLFGYEQYF
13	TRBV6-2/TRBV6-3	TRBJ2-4	CASSYLQLNIQYF
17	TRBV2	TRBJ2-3	CASSAYHVATVADTQYF
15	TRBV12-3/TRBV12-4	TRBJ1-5	CASSPRGDGNQPQHF
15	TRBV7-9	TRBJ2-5	CASSPPGTPLETQYF
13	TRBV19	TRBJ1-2	CATDRGANYGYTF
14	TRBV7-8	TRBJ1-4	CASSLATGVEKLFF
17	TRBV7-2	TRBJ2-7	CASSPPWGSGIPYEQYF
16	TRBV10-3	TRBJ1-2	CAISAGTEAWAGGYTF
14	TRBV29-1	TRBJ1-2	CSVEKEDRGIGYTF
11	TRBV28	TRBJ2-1	CASSRDNEQFF
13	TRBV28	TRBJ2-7	CASSPRTPYEQYF
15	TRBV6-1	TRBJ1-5	CASRSGTGLRQPQHF
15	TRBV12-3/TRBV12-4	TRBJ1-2	CASSLDPPDLYGYTF
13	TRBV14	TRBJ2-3	CACGGSSTDTQYF
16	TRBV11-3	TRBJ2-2	CASSLGAGKDTGELFF
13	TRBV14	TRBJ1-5	CASSQTGNQPQHF
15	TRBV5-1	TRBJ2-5	CASSLEGQGQETQYF
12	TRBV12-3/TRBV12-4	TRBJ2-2	CASSFIPGELFF
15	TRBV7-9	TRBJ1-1	CASGRPNLRDTEAFF
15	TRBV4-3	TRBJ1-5	CASSQDVAPYQPQHF
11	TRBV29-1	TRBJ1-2	CSSTLGQGDTF
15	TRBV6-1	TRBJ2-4	CARWTNPRYKNIQYF
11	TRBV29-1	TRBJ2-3	CSVRGGDTQYF
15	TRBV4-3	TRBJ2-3	CASSHRTSGSDTQYF
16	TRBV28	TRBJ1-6	CASSLIQGAANSPLHF
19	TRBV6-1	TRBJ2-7	CASSSKGTVFSDFSYEQYF